A single sample gave rise to the 2 T cell receptor beta chains below, sequenced in a study of cytomegalovirus exposure and HLA in healthy donors. Libraries were prepared by immunoSEQ multiplex PCR; TCRdb keeps only in-frame clonotypes and omits some of them. Altogether tens of thousands of clones are present, about 89% being singletons, with the ten largest covering roughly 1.2%. The sample comprised PBMCs. The receptor source for this set is a woman younger than 35 in good health and CMV-seronegative.

This clone was recorded once. The gene calls are TRBV29-1 and TRBJ2-4, with a weak D call TRBD2 (6 bases). The CDR3 contains 13 residues. Deletions cut 4 bases from V and 3 bases from J, with 10 bases between. The germline gives CDR1 SQVTM, CDR2 ANQGSEA. The CDR3 reads CSVAGSLKNIQYF. Here the CDR3 DNA reads TGCAGCGTTGCCGGGAGCCTCAAAAACATTCAGTACTTC.

This chain uses TRBV7-6 with TRBJ2-2; the D gene is possibly TRBD2 (5 bases). CDR1 and CDR2 from the germline V gene are SGHVS and FNYEAQ. The germline V and J ends were trimmed by 4 bases and 5 bases, with 14 bases remaining between them. The CDR3 consists of 15 residues. CDR3 in amino acids: CASSSLRGKTGELFF. The CDR3 DNA reads TGTGCCAGCAGCTCGCTCCGGGGAAAGACCGGGGAGCTGTTTTTT.